This T cell receptor beta chain is from a study of blood T cells in healthy people across ages. Whole-study context: Template switching retrieved approximately one barcoded beta molecule for each two T cells.

A second PCR, run for about 7 to 11 cycles, used a sample-barcoded 5' primer plus a J-beta primer mix. TCRdb recomputed calls from the 5' RACE reads with MiXCR, one row per CDR3 protein. The data show 450,000 to 700,000 distinct CDR3 sequences, 27% seen once. Germline V lookup: CDR1 ENHRY, CDR2 SYGVKD. V lost 3 bases and J lost 5, with 17 bases in between. CDR3 size: 15 residues. This TCR derives from a woman between 65 and 79 years old in good health. The chain joins TRBV10-3 to TRBJ2-7; the D is unclear. Sequencing input: blood. CDR3 bases: TGTGCCATCAGTGACGGAAAGGGTAGGATCCACGAGCAGTACTTC. It is translated as CAISDGKGRIHEQYF.